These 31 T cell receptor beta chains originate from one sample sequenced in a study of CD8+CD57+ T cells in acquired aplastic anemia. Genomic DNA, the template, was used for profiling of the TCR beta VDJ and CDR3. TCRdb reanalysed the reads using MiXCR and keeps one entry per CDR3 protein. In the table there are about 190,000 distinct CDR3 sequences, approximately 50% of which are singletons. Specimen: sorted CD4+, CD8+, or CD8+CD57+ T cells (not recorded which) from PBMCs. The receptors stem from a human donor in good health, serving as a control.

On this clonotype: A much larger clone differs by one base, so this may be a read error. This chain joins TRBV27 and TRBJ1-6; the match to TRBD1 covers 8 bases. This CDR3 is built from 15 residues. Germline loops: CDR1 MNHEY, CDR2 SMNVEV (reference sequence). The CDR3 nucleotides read TGTGCCACCAAACTGGGACAGGCTTATAATTCACCCCTCCGCTTT. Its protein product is CATKLGQAYNSPLRF.

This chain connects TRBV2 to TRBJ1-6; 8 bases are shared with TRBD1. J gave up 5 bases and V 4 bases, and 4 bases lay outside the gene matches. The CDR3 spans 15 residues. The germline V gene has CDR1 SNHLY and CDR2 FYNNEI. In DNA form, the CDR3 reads TGTGCCAGCAGTGTCAGGGGACAGGATAATTCACCCCTCCACTTT. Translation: CASSVRGQDNSPLHF.

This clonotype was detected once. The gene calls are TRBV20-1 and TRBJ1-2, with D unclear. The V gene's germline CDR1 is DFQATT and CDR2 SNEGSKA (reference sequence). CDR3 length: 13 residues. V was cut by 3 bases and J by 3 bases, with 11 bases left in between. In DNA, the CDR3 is TGCAGTGCTAGTTTAGGTGGACACTATGGCTACACCTTC. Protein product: CSASLGGHYGYTF.

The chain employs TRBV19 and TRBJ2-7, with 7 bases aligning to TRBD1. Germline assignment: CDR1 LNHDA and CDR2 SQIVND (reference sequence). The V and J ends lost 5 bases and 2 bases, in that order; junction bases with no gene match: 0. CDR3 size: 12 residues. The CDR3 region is CASSDRAYEQYF. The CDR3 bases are TGTGCCAGTAGTGACAGGGCCTACGAGCAGTACTTC.

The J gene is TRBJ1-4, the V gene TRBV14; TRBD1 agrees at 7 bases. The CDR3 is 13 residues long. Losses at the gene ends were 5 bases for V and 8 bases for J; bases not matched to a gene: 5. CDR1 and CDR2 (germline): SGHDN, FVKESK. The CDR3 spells CASSTGEGEKLFF. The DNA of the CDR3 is TGTGCCAGCAGCACAGGGGAAGGGGAAAAACTGTTTTTT. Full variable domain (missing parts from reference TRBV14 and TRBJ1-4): EAGVTQFPSHSVIEKGQTVTLRCDPISGHDNLYWYRRVMGKEIKFLLHFVKESKQDESGMPNNRFLAERTGGTYSTLKVQPAELEDSGVYFCASSTGEGEKLFFGSGTQLSVL.

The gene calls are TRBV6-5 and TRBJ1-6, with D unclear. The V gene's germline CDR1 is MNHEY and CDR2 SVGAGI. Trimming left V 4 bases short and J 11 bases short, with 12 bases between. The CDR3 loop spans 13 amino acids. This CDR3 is CASSSTVLAPLHF. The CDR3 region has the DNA TGTGCCAGCAGTTCAACAGTGTTGGCACCCCTCCACTTT.

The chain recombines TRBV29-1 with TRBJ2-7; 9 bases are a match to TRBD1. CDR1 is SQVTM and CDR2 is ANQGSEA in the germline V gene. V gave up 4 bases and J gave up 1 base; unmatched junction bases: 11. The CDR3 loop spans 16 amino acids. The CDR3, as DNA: TGCAGCGTTGCTAATCCGGGACAGGGTAAATCCTACGAGCAGTACTTC. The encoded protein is CSVANPGQGKSYEQYF.

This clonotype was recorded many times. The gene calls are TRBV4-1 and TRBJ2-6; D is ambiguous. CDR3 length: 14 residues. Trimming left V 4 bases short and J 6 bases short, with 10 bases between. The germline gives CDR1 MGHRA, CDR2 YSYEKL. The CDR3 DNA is TGCGCCAGCAGCCGACCTGCTGAGGCCAACGTCCTGACTTTC. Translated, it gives CASSRPAEANVLTF.

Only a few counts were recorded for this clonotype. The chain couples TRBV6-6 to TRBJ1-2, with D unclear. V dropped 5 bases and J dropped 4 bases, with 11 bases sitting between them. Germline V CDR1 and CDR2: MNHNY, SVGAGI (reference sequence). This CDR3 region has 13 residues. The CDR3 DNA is TGTGCCAGCAGTGGCTACGACGGCTATGGCTACACCTTC. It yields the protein CASSGYDGYGYTF.

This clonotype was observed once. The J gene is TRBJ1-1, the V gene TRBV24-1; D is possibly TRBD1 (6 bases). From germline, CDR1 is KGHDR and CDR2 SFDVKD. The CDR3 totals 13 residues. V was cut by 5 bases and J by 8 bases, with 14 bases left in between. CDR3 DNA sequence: TGTGCCACCAGTGGTGTACAGGGTGGGGAAGCTTTCTTT. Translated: CATSGVQGGEAFF.

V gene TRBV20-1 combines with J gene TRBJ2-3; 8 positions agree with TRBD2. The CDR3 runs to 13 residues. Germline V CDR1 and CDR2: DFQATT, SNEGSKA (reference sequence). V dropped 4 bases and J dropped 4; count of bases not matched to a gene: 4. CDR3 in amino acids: CSAMEAGADTQYF. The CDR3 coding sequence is TGCAGTGCTATGGAAGCGGGGGCAGATACGCAGTATTTT.

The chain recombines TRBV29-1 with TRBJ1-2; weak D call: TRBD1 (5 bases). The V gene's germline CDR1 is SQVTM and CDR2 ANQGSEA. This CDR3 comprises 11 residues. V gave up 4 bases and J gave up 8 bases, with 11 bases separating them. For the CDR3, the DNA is TGCAGCGTTGCAGGGCCGGAGGGCTACACCTTC. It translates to CSVAGPEGYTF.

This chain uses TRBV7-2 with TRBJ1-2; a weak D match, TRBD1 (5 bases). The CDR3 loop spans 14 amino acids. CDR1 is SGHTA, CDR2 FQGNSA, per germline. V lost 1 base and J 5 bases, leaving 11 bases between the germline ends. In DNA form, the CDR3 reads TGTGCCAGCAGCTTAGTAGGCCAGGGATATGGCTACACCTTC. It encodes CASSLVGQGYGYTF.

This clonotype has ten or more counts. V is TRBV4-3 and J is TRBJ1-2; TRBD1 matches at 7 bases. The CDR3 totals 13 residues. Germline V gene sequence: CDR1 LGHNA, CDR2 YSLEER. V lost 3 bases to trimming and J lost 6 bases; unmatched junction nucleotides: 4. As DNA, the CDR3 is TGCGCCAGCAGCCACTACACAGGGGATGGCTACACCTTC. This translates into CASSHYTGDGYTF.

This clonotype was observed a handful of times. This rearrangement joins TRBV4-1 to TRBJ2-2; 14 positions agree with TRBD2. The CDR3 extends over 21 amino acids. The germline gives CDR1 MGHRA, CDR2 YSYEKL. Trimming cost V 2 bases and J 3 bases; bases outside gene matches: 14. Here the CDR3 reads CASSQYPLRLAGGPDTGELFF. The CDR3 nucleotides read TGCGCCAGCAGCCAATACCCACTACGACTAGCGGGGGGGCCAGACACCGGGGAGCTGTTTTTT.

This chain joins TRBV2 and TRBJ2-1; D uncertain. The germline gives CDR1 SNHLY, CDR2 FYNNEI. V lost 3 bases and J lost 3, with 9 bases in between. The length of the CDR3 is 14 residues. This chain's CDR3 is CASSEVSYYNEQFF. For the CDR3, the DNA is TGTGCCAGCAGTGAGGTCTCCTACTACAATGAGCAGTTCTTC.

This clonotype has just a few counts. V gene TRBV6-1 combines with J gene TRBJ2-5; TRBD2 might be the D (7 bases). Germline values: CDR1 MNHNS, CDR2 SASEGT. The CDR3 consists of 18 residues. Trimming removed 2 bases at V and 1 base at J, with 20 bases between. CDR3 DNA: TGTGCCAGCAGTGAAAGTTTATTTGGGGGGGCGGGCCAAGAGACCCAGTACTTC. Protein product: CASSESLFGGAGQETQYF.

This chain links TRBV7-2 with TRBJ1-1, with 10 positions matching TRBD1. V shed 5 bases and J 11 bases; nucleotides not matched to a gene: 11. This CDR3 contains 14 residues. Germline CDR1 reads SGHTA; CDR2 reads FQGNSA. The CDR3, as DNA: TGTGCCAGCAGCCACGGACAGGGGGGGACTTCGGCTTTCTTT. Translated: CASSHGQGGTSAFF.

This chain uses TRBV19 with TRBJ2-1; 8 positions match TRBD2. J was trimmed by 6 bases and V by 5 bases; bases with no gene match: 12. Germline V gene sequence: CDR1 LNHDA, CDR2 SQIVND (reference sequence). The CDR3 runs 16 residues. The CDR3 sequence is CASSVLADSLRNEQFF. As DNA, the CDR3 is TGTGCCAGTAGTGTACTAGCGGACTCCTTACGCAATGAGCAGTTCTTC.

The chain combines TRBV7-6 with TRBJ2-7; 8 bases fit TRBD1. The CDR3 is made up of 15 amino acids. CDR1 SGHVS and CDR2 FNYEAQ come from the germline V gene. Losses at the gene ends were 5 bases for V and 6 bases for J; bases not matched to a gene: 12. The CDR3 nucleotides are TGTGCCAGCAGCCACAGCCAGGGGGCTGGAGGCGAGCAGTACTTC. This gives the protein CASSHSQGAGGEQYF.

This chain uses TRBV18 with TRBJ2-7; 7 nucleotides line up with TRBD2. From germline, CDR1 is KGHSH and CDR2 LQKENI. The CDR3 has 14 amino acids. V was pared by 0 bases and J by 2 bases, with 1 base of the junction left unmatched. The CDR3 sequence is CASSPPGGTYEQYF. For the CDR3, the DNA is TGTGCCAGCTCACCACCCGGGGGGACCTACGAGCAGTACTTC. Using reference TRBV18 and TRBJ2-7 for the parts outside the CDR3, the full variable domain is NAGVMQNPRHLVRRRGQEARLRCSPMKGHSHVYWYRQLPEEGLKFMVYLQKENIIDESGMPKERFSAEFPKEGPSILRIQQVVRGDSAAYFCASSPPGGTYEQYFGPGTRLTVT.

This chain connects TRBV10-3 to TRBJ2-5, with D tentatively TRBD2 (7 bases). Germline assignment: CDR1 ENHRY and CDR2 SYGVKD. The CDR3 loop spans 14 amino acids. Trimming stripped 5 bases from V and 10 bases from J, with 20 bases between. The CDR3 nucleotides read TGTGCCATCAGTCGACAGGAGAGGGGGGGGGGCCAGTACTTC. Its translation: CAISRQERGGGQYF.

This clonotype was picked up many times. The CDR3 nucleotides are TGTGCCAGCAGTTGGACTAGCGGGGGCGGAGATACGCAGTATTTT. Encoded protein: CASSWTSGGGDTQYF. The V call is TRBV2, the J call TRBJ2-3, with TRBD2 matching 13 bases. Per germline, CDR1 SNHLY and CDR2 FYNNEI. This CDR3 comprises 15 residues. Germline trimming cut 5 bases from V and 5 bases from J; bases unmatched to any gene: 4.

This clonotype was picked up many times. The CDR3 DNA reads as TGCAGTGCTAGAGGCGCCCTAGCGGGGGGGATTTACGAGCAGTACTTC. It encodes CSARGALAGGIYEQYF. The genes are TRBV20-1 and TRBJ2-7; 12 nucleotides line up with TRBD2. Germline V gene sequence: CDR1 DFQATT, CDR2 SNEGSKA (reference sequence). The CDR3 consists of 16 residues. V gave up 1 base and J gave up 4 bases; unmatched junction bases: 8.

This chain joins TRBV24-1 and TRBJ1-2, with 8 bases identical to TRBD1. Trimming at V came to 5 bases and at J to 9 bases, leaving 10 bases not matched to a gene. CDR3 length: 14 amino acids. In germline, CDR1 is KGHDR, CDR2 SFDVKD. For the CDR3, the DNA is TGTGCCACCAGTGGTCGGACAGGGATTAGTAGCTACACCTTC. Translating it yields CATSGRTGISSYTF.

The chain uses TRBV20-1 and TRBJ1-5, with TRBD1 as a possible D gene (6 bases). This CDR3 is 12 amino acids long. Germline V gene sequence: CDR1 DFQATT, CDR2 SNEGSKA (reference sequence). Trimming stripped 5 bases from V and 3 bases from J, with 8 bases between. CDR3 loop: CSAAGANQPQHF. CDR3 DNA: TGCAGTGCTGCAGGGGCCAATCAGCCCCAGCATTTT.

The CDR3 DNA sequence: TGTGCCAGCAGCCTTGACGACAGGTGGGACACTGAAGCTTTCTTT. This sequence encodes CASSLDDRWDTEAFF. The chain couples TRBV7-3 to TRBJ1-1; maybe TRBD1 (6 bases). Germline V gene lookup returns CDR1 SGHTA and CDR2 FQGTGA. This CDR3 comprises 15 residues. The germline V and J ends were trimmed by 5 bases and 3 bases, with 16 bases remaining between them. The complete variable domain, with remaining parts taken from reference TRBV7-3 and TRBJ1-1, reads GAGVSQTPSNKVTEKGKYVELRCDPISGHTALYWYRQSLGQGPEFLIYFQGTGAADDSGLPNDRFFAVRPEGSVSTLKIQRTERGDSAVYLCASSLDDRWDTEAFFGQGTRLTVV.

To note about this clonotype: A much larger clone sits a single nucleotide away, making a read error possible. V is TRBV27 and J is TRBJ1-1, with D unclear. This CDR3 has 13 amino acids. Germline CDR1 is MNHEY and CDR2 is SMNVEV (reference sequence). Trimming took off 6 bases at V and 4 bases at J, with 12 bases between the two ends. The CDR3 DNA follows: TGTGCCAGCAGGCGGACGGGGAGCACTGAAGCTTTCTTT. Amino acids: CASRRTGSTEAFF.

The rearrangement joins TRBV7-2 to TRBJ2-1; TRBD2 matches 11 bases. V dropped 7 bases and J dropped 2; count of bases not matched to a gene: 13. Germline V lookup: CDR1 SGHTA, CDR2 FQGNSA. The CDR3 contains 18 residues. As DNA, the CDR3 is TGTGCCAGCATCCTACCTAAGACTAGCGGGGTTACCTACAATGAGCAGTTCTTC. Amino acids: CASILPKTSGVTYNEQFF.

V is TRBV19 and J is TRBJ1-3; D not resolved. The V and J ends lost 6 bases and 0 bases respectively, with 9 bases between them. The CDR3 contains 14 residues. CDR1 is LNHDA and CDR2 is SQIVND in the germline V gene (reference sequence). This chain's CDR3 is CASREPDSGNTIYF. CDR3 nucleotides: TGTGCCAGTAGGGAGCCCGACTCTGGAAACACCATATATTTT.

In DNA, the CDR3 is TGTGCCAGCAGTACAGGGGGAGTTGGAAACACCATATATTTT. Protein sequence: CASSTGGVGNTIYF. This chain uses TRBV28 with TRBJ1-3; 8 bases map to TRBD1. Germline lookup yields CDR1 MDHEN and CDR2 SYDVKM. The CDR3 contains 14 residues. Germline trimming cut 5 bases from V and 3 bases from J; bases unmatched to any gene: 3.